These 21 T cell receptor beta chains share one sample of origin, sequenced in a study of identical twins. One entry per CDR3 protein, called by TCRdb with MiXCR from the 5' RACE reads. The sample records 500,000 to 600,000 distinct CDR3 sequences, less than 25% being singletons. These data also formed part of another study, on T cells expressing NK-cell markers.

The sample taken for sequencing was CD4+ T cells sorted from blood. The receptor set was obtained from a woman aged 18-29 years in good health.

V gene TRBV5-5 combines with J gene TRBJ2-3; D remains ambiguous. V was cut by 1 base and J by 0 bases, with 12 bases left in between. The CDR3 is 16 residues long. Germline V gene lookup returns CDR1 SGHKS and CDR2 YYEKEE (reference sequence). The CDR3 DNA follows: TGTGCCAGCAGCTTGTGGGTGATTCCTAGCACAGATACGCAGTATTTT. The encoded protein is CASSLWVIPSTDTQYF.

The genes are TRBV2 and TRBJ2-1, with TRBD2 matching over 8 bases. The CDR3 spans 14 residues. Unmatched junction bases numbered 8, after V lost 4 bases and J lost 9 bases. Per the germline V gene, CDR1 is SNHLY and CDR2 is FYNNEI. The CDR3 nucleotides read TGTGCCAGCAGTGGGGCGGGGGGTTGGTTTGAGCAGTTCTTC. It specifies CASSGAGGWFEQFF.

The rearrangement joins TRBV18 to TRBJ1-2; possible D gene TRBD1, 5 bases. The length of the CDR3 is 13 residues. Per germline, CDR1 KGHSH and CDR2 LQKENI. The V end lost 2 bases, the J end lost 6 bases, and 10 bases lay between the germline ends. The DNA for the CDR3 is TGTGCCAGCTCACCAGGGGGGGATAATGGCTACACCTTC. Amino acid sequence: CASSPGGDNGYTF.

CDR3 bases: TGCAGTCCTCACCCCGACAGAGCCTACAATGAGCAGTTCTTC. Protein sequence: CSPHPDRAYNEQFF. The rearrangement uses TRBV20-1 and TRBJ2-1; TRBD1 might be the D (5 bases). Trimming pared 8 bases from V and 2 bases from J, leaving 16 bases between. This CDR3 spans 14 amino acids. Germline CDR1 is DFQATT and CDR2 is SNEGSKA (reference sequence).

This clonotype was observed a few times. The V and J genes are TRBV18 and TRBJ1-3; weak D call: TRBD1 (6 bases). The CDR3 spans 16 residues. The ends were cut back, 4 bases at V and 0 bases at J, with 13 bases in the middle. Looked up from germline, CDR1 is KGHSH and CDR2 is LQKENI. This CDR3 is CASSRDTTNSGNTIYF. Written as DNA, the CDR3 is TGTGCCAGCTCACGGGACACCACTAACTCTGGAAACACCATATATTTT. Supplemented by reference TRBV18 and TRBJ1-3, the full variable domain reads NAGVMQNPRHLVRRRGQEARLRCSPMKGHSHVYWYRQLPEEGLKFMVYLQKENIIDESGMPKERFSAEFPKEGPSILRIQQVVRGDSAAYFCASSRDTTNSGNTIYFGEGSWLTVV.

This clonotype was seen a few times. The chain links TRBV5-1 to TRBJ2-5; TRBD1 matches 9 bases. This CDR3 region has 14 residues. J lost 5 bases, V lost 4 bases, and 6 bases had no gene match. Germline CDR1 SGHRS, CDR2 YFSETQ. The DNA for the CDR3 is TGCGCCAGCAGCCCGGGACAGGGTGGGGAGACCCAGTACTTC. Translated: CASSPGQGGETQYF. Drawing the rest from reference TRBV5-1 and TRBJ2-5, the complete variable domain is KAGVTQTPRYLIKTRGQQVTLSCSPISGHRSVSWYQQTPGQGLQFLFEYFSETQRNKGNFPGRFSGRQFSNSRSEMNVSTLELGDSALYLCASSPGQGGETQYFGPGTRLLVL.

A few counts support this clonotype. This rearrangement joins TRBV6-2 or TRBV6-3 to TRBJ2-1; the D is unclear. Trimming took 2 bases from V and 7 from J, leaving 9 bases between them. Germline V gene lookup returns CDR1 MNHEY and CDR2 SVGEGT. The CDR3 loop spans 13 amino acids. The CDR3 DNA is TGTGCCAGCAGTTACCGTGACCAGAATGAGCAGTTCTTC. Encoded protein: CASSYRDQNEQFF.

V usage is TRBV2 and J usage is TRBJ2-7, with TRBD1 matching 7 bases. V gave up 7 bases and J gave up 2 bases; unmatched junction bases: 5. The CDR3 is 13 amino acids. Germline V gene data show CDR1 as SNHLY and CDR2 as FYNNEI. The CDR3 DNA reads TGTGCCAGCAAAAGGGACAGAGCCTACGAGCAGTACTTC. It yields the protein CASKRDRAYEQYF.

J is TRBJ1-1 and V is TRBV20-1; a weak D match, TRBD1 (6 bases). The CDR3 length is 13 residues. The germline V gene has CDR1 DFQATT and CDR2 SNEGSKA (reference sequence). CDR3 sequence: CGAPKQGNTEAFF. The CDR3 bases are TGCGGAGCTCCAAAACAGGGTAACACTGAAGCTTTCTTT.

This clonotype has only a few counts. The rearrangement links TRBV12-3 or TRBV12-4 to TRBJ2-7; D remains unclear. This CDR3 is 16 amino acids long. V shed 4 bases and J shed 0 bases, with 16 bases lying between them. The CDR3 nucleotides read TGTGCCAGCAGTTACCATAGCATAAGGAGCTCCTACGAGCAGTACTTC. It encodes CASSYHSIRSSYEQYF.

The gene calls are TRBV11-2 and TRBJ2-7; D is undetermined. The ends were cut back, 5 bases at V and 0 bases at J, with 8 bases in the middle. The CDR3 spans 13 residues. The germline CDR1 and CDR2 sequences are SGHAT and FQNNGV. The CDR3 nucleotides read TGTGCCAGCAGCGGGCGTCGCTCCTACGAGCAGTACTTC. Translation gives CASSGRRSYEQYF.

The chain joins TRBV12-3 or TRBV12-4 to TRBJ1-1; D is unclear. This CDR3 contains 14 residues. V was cut by 1 base and J by 7 bases, with 13 bases left in between. The CDR3 sequence: CASSLVAGEGEAFF. The CDR3 coding sequence is TGTGCCAGCAGTTTAGTAGCGGGAGAAGGTGAAGCTTTCTTT.

This clonotype appeared a few times. The V and J genes are TRBV29-1 and TRBJ1-1, with D hard to call. From germline, CDR1 is SQVTM and CDR2 ANQGSEA. The germline V and J ends were trimmed by 4 bases and 10 bases, with 13 bases remaining between them. This CDR3 comprises 11 residues. Written as DNA, the CDR3 is TGCAGCGTTGTTACAGACCCTCCAGCTTTCTTT. It translates to CSVVTDPPAFF.

The rearrangement joins TRBV18 to TRBJ2-3; possible D gene TRBD2, 5 bases. From germline, CDR1 is KGHSH and CDR2 LQKENI. This CDR3 is built from 14 residues. The V and J ends lost 3 bases and 4 bases respectively, with 11 bases between them. The CDR3 DNA is TGTGCCAGCTCACCCGGACTCGGCCCAGATACGCAGTATTTT. It translates to CASSPGLGPDTQYF. Looking up the rest from reference TRBV18 and TRBJ2-3 gives the full variable domain: NAGVMQNPRHLVRRRGQEARLRCSPMKGHSHVYWYRQLPEEGLKFMVYLQKENIIDESGMPKERFSAEFPKEGPSILRIQQVVRGDSAAYFCASSPGLGPDTQYFGPGTRLTVL.

The CDR3 region is CASSLGGTGANYEQYF. For the CDR3, the DNA is TGCGCCAGCAGCTTGGGAGGGACAGGGGCGAACTACGAGCAGTACTTC. The chain has TRBV5-1 and TRBJ2-7, with TRBD1 matching over 10 bases. The CDR3 has 16 residues. Per germline, CDR1 SGHRS and CDR2 YFSETQ. The J segment lost 3 bases and the V segment lost 0 bases, leaving 6 bases of the junction unmatched.

V gene TRBV5-6 combines with J gene TRBJ2-3; 7 bases agree with TRBD2. Trimming took 6 bases from V and 8 from J; bases not matched to a gene: 18. Germline CDR1 SGHDT, CDR2 YYEEEE. This CDR3 is 16 amino acids long. The CDR3 loop reads CASNPGGLSDGGTQYF. CDR3 DNA: TGTGCCAGCAACCCCGGGGGACTATCTGATGGGGGTACGCAGTATTTT.

The rearrangement joins TRBV5-8 to TRBJ1-1; D remains ambiguous. CDR1 SGHTS and CDR2 YDEGEE come from the germline V gene. V was shortened by 0 bases and J by 5 bases, with 14 bases between the two germline ends. The CDR3 has 15 residues. DNA of the CDR3: TGTGCCAGCAGCTTGGCCGAGGTTGGCAGGACTGAAGCTTTCTTT. Translated, it gives CASSLAEVGRTEAFF.

J is TRBJ2-7 and V is TRBV10-3, with D perhaps matching TRBD2 (6 bases). V gave up 6 bases and J gave up 6 bases, with 18 bases separating them. In germline, CDR1 is ENHRY, CDR2 SYGVKD. The CDR3 totals 14 residues. The CDR3 region is CAIRLGGDPTEQYF. In DNA form, the CDR3 reads TGTGCCATCAGGCTAGGAGGGGACCCCACCGAGCAGTACTTC.

The chain uses TRBV20-1 and TRBJ1-1, with TRBD1 matching 8 bases. The CDR3 is 15 amino acids. Germline CDR1 is DFQATT and CDR2 is SNEGSKA (reference sequence). J gave up 5 bases and V 5 bases, and 13 bases lay outside the gene matches. CDR3 DNA: TGCAGTGCTCCAAAGCAGGGGGCGGTTGGGACTGAAGCTTTCTTT. The encoded protein is CSAPKQGAVGTEAFF.

This rearrangement joins TRBV11-2 to TRBJ1-2; D gene uncertain. Germline V gene sequence: CDR1 SGHAT, CDR2 FQNNGV. This CDR3 is built from 14 residues. V was clipped by 1 base and J by 2 bases, with 8 bases between them. This CDR3 is CASSLASPNYGYTF. The CDR3 DNA reads as TGTGCCAGCAGCTTAGCTTCTCCAAACTATGGCTACACCTTC.

This clonotype was seen a few times. The rearrangement uses TRBV12-3 or TRBV12-4 and TRBJ2-3, with TRBD2 matching over 8 bases. V was clipped by 6 bases and J by 0 bases; unmatched bases: 2. This CDR3 is built from 14 residues. The CDR3 here is CASRLAASTDTQYF. CDR3 in DNA: TGTGCCAGCAGACTAGCGGCTAGCACAGATACGCAGTATTTT.